There are many counts of the clone carrying this T cell receptor (beta chain). Clinicians diagnosed using symptoms, serum thyroxine, TRAb, thyroid ultrasound and orbital computed tomography. The V end lost 1 base, the J end lost 8 bases, and 10 bases lay between the germline ends. Germline V gene data show CDR1 as SGHRS and CDR2 as YFSETQ. The CDR3 loop spans 13 amino acids. This entry comes from a study of Graves' ophthalmopathy and Graves' hyperthyroidism. RNA transcripts were the template, and TCR beta CDR3 regions were amplified from them. An initial RT-PCR round employing HTBI primers preceded a second-round multiplex PCR. TCRdb processed the multiplex PCR reads anew with MiXCR; each CDR3 protein has one entry. This table has some 210,000 distinct CDR3 sequences, approximately 28% appearing once.

Sequenced sample: peripheral blood. This chain uses TRBV5-1 with TRBJ1-5; D might be TRBD1 (6 bases). The clonotype originates from a man over 45 with Graves' ophthalmopathy. The CDR3 region is CASSLTGKEPQHF. For the CDR3, the DNA is TGCGCCAGCAGCTTGACAGGGAAGGAGCCCCAGCATTTT.